This TCR beta chain was identified during a study of blood T cell repertoires in COVID-19. Across the whole study: The United States, Italy and Spain were the sources of the acute and convalescent COVID-19 samples.

It was during active infection that Seattle patients were enrolled and then longitudinally followed. CDR1 SNHLY and CDR2 FYNNEI come from the germline V gene. With 2 bases removed from V and 1 base from J, the gap between germline ends came to 11 bases. This CDR3 spans 15 amino acids. Study processing details: Estimation of nucleated cell counts was performed using reference gene primer amplification. Only in-frame clones appear in the TCRdb table, and some are missing; sequencing was by immunoSEQ multiplex PCR. V and J calls and clone size follow that table, whereas D and trimming were derived from the DNA. The repertoire consists of approximately 210,000 clones, with approximately 84% occurring once and the leading ten covering roughly 7.8%.

The sequencing input was peripheral blood. This rearrangement joins TRBV2 to TRBJ1-1; D may be TRBD1 (5 bases). This receptor was taken from a woman older than 75 with COVID-19, enrolled during active disease. The CDR3 coding sequence is TGTGCCAGCAGTGAACAAGGACAAACGAACACTGAAGCTTTCTTT. Translated, it gives CASSEQGQTNTEAFF.